The 15 T cell receptor beta chains in this list originate from one sample, sequenced in a study of blood T cell repertoires in COVID-19. Measured with immunoSEQ multiplex PCR; TCRdb has only the in-frame clones, and not every one. The top ten clones hold 6.5% of a sample with roughly 200,000 clones, around 77% of them seen once. Sequenced sample: peripheral blood. These receptors all come from a man in his 70s with active or convalescent COVID-19.

The V call is TRBV9, the J call TRBJ1-2; D may be TRBD1 (5 bases). CDR1 SGDLS and CDR2 YYNGEE come from the germline V gene. CDR3 length: 14 residues. Trimming took 0 bases from V and 6 from J, leaving 12 bases between them. In DNA form, the CDR3 reads TGTGCCAGCAGCGTAGGGGGCGTCCCGGATGGCTACACCTTC. Translating it yields CASSVGGVPDGYTF.

This chain joins TRBV5-4 and TRBJ1-1, with unresolved D. Between the trimmed V and J ends, which lost 0 bases and 6 bases, there was a span of 9 bases. Germline V lookup: CDR1 SGHNT, CDR2 YYREEE (reference sequence). CDR3 length: 13 residues. CDR3 bases: TGTGCCAGCAGCTTGGGTTCGGAGGCTGAAGCTTTCTTT. It yields the protein CASSLGSEAEAFF.

This sequence joins TRBV15 and TRBJ2-3; 7 bases are a match to TRBD2. Germline V gene sequence: CDR1 LNHNV, CDR2 YYDKDF (reference sequence). The CDR3 length is 16 residues. J was trimmed by 0 bases and V by 2 bases; bases with no gene match: 5. The CDR3 bases are TGTGCCACCAGCAGAAGGCGGGAGCTGAGCACAGATACGCAGTATTTT. Its protein product is CATSRRRELSTDTQYF.

The chain is built from TRBV29-1 and TRBJ1-1, with 9 bases lining up with TRBD1. Losses at the gene ends were 4 bases for V and 11 bases for J; bases not matched to a gene: 8. Germline CDR1 SQVTM, CDR2 ANQGSEA. The CDR3 has 12 residues. CDR3 in amino acids: CSVAPGQGRAFF. CDR3 DNA: TGCAGCGTTGCCCCGGGACAGGGTCGCGCTTTCTTT.

V and J are TRBV11-2 and TRBJ2-7, with TRBD2 matching over 7 bases. There are 12 residues in the CDR3. J gave up 7 bases and V 4 bases, and 4 bases lay outside the gene matches. Germline CDR1 is SGHAT and CDR2 is FQNNGV. CDR3 DNA: TGTGCCAGCAGCTACCAGGGAGGGGAGCAGTACTTC. This sequence encodes CASSYQGGEQYF.

The chain recombines TRBV27 with TRBJ2-1; 14 bases align to TRBD2. V lost 5 bases to trimming and J lost 4 bases; unmatched junction nucleotides: 4. Germline loops: CDR1 MNHEY, CDR2 SMNVEV (reference sequence). The CDR3 is made up of 16 amino acids. CDR3 sequence: CASSRLAGGMYNEQFF. CDR3 bases: TGTGCCAGCAGTCGACTAGCGGGGGGGATGTACAATGAGCAGTTCTTC.

The V and J genes are TRBV7-2 and TRBJ2-5, with a tentative D call TRBD2 (6 bases). V dropped 5 bases and J dropped 0 bases, with 16 bases sitting between them. The CDR3 extends over 16 amino acids. Germline loops: CDR1 SGHTA, CDR2 FQGNSA. The CDR3 sequence is CASSQWDWMYQETQYF. The CDR3 DNA is TGTGCCAGCAGCCAATGGGACTGGATGTACCAAGAGACCCAGTACTTC.

The chain links TRBV9 to TRBJ2-3; 7 positions agree with TRBD1. This CDR3 is 16 amino acids long. V dropped 0 bases and J dropped 4; count of bases not matched to a gene: 8. The germline V gene encodes CDR1 SGDLS and CDR2 YYNGEE. CDR3 nucleotides: TGTGCCAGCAGCGTAGCAGGGGGAGCTATGTCAGATACGCAGTATTTT. It codes for CASSVAGGAMSDTQYF.

This clone was counted only a few times. The chain links TRBV7-9 to TRBJ1-4; D is unclear. CDR1 is SEHNR and CDR2 is FQNEAQ in the germline V gene (reference sequence). V was clipped by 5 bases and J by 7 bases, with 11 bases between them. CDR3 length: 13 residues. The CDR3 here is CASSPGRPEKLFF. DNA of the CDR3: TGTGCCAGCAGCCCCGGGAGACCTGAAAAACTGTTTTTT.

V usage is TRBV25-1 and J usage is TRBJ2-7, with TRBD2 identical over 9 bases. The CDR3 extends over 15 amino acids. V dropped 2 bases and J dropped 3; count of bases not matched to a gene: 5. Germline-derived CDR1 and CDR2 are MGHDK and SYGVNS. The CDR3, as DNA: TGTGCCAGCAGTGAAGCTACTAGCGGGCTCTACGAGCAGTACTTC. It encodes CASSEATSGLYEQYF.

The V gene is TRBV10-3, the J gene TRBJ2-2; D perhaps matches TRBD1 (6 bases). CDR1 ENHRY and CDR2 SYGVKD come from the germline V gene. The CDR3 has 12 amino acids. Trimming took off 6 bases at V and 4 bases at J, with 6 bases between the two ends. The CDR3 loop reads CAISRGTGELFF. In DNA form, the CDR3 reads TGTGCCATCAGCAGGGGCACCGGGGAGCTGTTTTTT.

The J gene is TRBJ2-1, the V gene TRBV7-9, with TRBD2 matching 8 bases. This CDR3 region has 18 residues. J gave up 1 base and V 0 bases, and 8 bases lay outside the gene matches. In germline, CDR1 is SEHNR, CDR2 FQNEAQ (reference sequence). CDR3 in amino acids: CASSLARQRGLSYNEQFF. The CDR3 bases are TGTGCCAGCAGCTTAGCGCGACAGCGGGGGTTATCCTACAATGAGCAGTTCTTC.

The chain links TRBV6-2 or TRBV6-3 to TRBJ2-2; tentative D call: TRBD2 (6 bases). Trimming cost V 7 bases and J 3 bases, with 21 bases left between them. Germline lookup yields CDR1 MNHEY and CDR2 SVGEGT. The CDR3 spans 17 residues. The CDR3 region is CASIPARGASDTGELFF. The CDR3, as DNA: TGTGCCAGCATCCCGGCCCGCGGGGCCTCGGACACCGGGGAGCTGTTTTTT.

This chain joins TRBV6-5 and TRBJ1-2; TRBD1 matches 7 bases. The V segment lost 6 bases and the J segment 3 bases; nucleotides outside the gene matches: 7. The CDR3 runs to 14 residues. The V gene's germline CDR1 is MNHEY and CDR2 SVGAGI. CDR3 coding DNA: TGTGCCAGCAGGGATCACAGGGGCGACTATGGCTACACCTTC. Protein: CASRDHRGDYGYTF.

The rearrangement joins TRBV30 to TRBJ1-2; 8 nucleotides align to TRBD1. Per the germline V gene, CDR1 is GTSNPN and CDR2 is SVGIG (reference sequence). The CDR3 loop spans 13 amino acids. J was trimmed by 5 bases and V by 1 base; bases with no gene match: 3. The CDR3 spells CAWSAGQVYGYTF. The CDR3 nucleotides are TGTGCCTGGAGTGCGGGACAGGTTTATGGCTACACCTTC. The complete variable domain, with remaining parts taken from reference TRBV30 and TRBJ1-2, reads SQTIHQWPATLVQPVGSPLSLECTVEGTSNPNLYWYRQAAGRGLQLLFYSVGIGQISSEVPQNLSASRPQDRQFILSSKKLLLSDSGFYLCAWSAGQVYGYTFGSGTRLTVV.